The clone carrying this T cell receptor (beta chain) was seen repeatedly, ten times or more. The antigen is not known. When ophthalmopathy did not progress within 18 months, Graves' hyperthyroidism was considered stable. Clinical symptoms, serum thyroxine, TRAb, thyroid ultrasound and orbital computed tomography informed diagnoses. Germline CDR1 is MNHEY and CDR2 is SVGAGI. V was trimmed by 5 bases and J by 5 bases, leaving 16 bases between them. The CDR3 length is 14 residues. This sample was taken from a study of T cells in Graves' hyperthyroidism and ophthalmopathy. Overall study findings and caveats: Blood also contained most expanded thyroid clonotypes above 0.001. A 13 V-J signature model discriminated ophthalmopathy versus stable hyperthyroidism.

Amplified TCR beta CDR3 regions came from RNA transcripts. The HTBI set primed first-round TCR CDR3 RT-PCR. TCRdb used MiXCR to reprocess the multiplex PCR reads, holding one entry per CDR3 protein. The data hold some 510,000 distinct CDR3 sequences, with 46% observed a single time. This chain connects TRBV6-5 to TRBJ2-7; a possible D gene is TRBD1 (6 bases). The TCR comes from a woman under 30 with Graves' hyperthyroidism. The source material was peripheral blood or thyroid tissue (not recorded which). In nucleotides, the CDR3 is TGTGCCAGCAGTGACTTGACAGGTTGGAACGAGCAGTACTTC. This codes for CASSDLTGWNEQYF.